The 4 T cell receptor beta chains presented below share a single source sample, sequenced in a study of T cell responses to AZD1222 COVID-19 vaccine. Clones were read by immunoSEQ multiplex PCR, and TCRdb kept only the in-frame ones, dropping some. The table records 130,000 to 150,000 clones, about nine tenths of them present only once. The sequencing used peripheral blood, collected on day 0 of AZD1222 vaccination. The source is an adult in good health.

The chain joins TRBV21-1 to TRBJ2-2; the table calls TRBD1, which could not be checked here. TRBV21-1 is reported as a pseudogene. This CDR3 spans 14 amino acids. The CDR3 loop reads CASGFQEATGELFF. Written as DNA, the CDR3 is TGTGCCAGCGGGTTCCAGGAAGCCACCGGGGAGCTGTTTTTT.

This clone was detected once. The gene calls are TRBV6-4 and TRBJ2-3; weak D call: TRBD1 (6 bases). Trimming stripped 6 bases from V and 2 bases from J, with 12 bases between. Germline loops: CDR1 MRHNA, CDR2 SNTAGT. CDR3 length: 14 amino acids. CDR3 loop: CASSLGQNTDTQYF. CDR3 coding DNA: TGTGCCAGCAGCCTCGGACAGAACACAGATACGCAGTATTTT.

The V call is TRBV25-1, the J call TRBJ2-7; 9 positions match TRBD2. The CDR3 contains 12 residues. After removal of 11 bases from V and 6 bases from J, the junction contained 8 bases not matched to a gene. Germline V gene sequence: CDR1 MGHDK, CDR2 SYGVNS. CDR3 sequence reads: CAAWAGGSEQYF. The CDR3 nucleotides are TGTGCCGCCTGGGCGGGGGGGAGCGAGCAGTACTTC.

The chain combines TRBV20-1 with TRBJ2-3, with 9 bases fitting TRBD2. Germline assignment: CDR1 DFQATT and CDR2 SNEGSKA (reference sequence). With V trimmed by 3 bases and J by 4 bases, 5 bases remained unmatched. CDR3 length: 14 amino acids. The CDR3, as DNA: TGCAGTGCTAGTGCGGGGGGGCTCTCAGATACGCAGTATTTT. Translating gives CSASAGGLSDTQYF.